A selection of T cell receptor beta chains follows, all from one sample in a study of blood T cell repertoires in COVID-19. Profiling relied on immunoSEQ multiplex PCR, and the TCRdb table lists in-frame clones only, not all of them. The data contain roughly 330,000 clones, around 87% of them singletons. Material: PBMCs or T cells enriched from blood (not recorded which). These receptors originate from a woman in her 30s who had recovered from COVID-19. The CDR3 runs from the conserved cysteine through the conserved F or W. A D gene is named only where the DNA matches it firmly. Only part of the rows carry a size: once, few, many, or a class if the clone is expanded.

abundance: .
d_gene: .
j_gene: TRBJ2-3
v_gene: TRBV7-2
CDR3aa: CASSLERTKDTQYF
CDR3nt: TGTGCCAGCAGCTTAGAAAGGACAAAAGATACGCAGTATTTT

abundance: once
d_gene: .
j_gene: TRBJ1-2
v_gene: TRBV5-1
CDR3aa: CASSLDTSDYGYTF
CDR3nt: TGCGCCAGCAGCCTTGACACATCCGACTATGGCTACACCTTC

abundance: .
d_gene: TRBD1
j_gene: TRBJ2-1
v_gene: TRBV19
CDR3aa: CASGQVSYNEQFF
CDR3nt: TGTGCCAGTGGACAGGTATCCTACAATGAGCAGTTCTTC

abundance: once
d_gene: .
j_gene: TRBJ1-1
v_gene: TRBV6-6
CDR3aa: CASSPRHNTEAFF
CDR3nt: TGTGCCAGCAGTCCGAGGCATAACACTGAAGCTTTCTTT

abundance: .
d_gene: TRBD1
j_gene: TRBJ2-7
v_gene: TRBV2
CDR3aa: CASTSGTGSYEQYF
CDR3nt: TGTGCCAGCACTTCTGGGACAGGATCCTACGAGCAGTACTTC

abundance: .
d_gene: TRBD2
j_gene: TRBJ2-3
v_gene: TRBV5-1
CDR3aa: CASAIAGTSDTDTQYF
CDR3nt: TGCGCCAGCGCCATTGCCGGGACTAGCGACACAGATACGCAGTATTTT

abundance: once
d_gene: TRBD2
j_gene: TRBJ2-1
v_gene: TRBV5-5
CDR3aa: CASSSRGLAGINEQFF
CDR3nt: TGTGCCAGCAGCTCAAGGGGACTAGCGGGTATAAATGAGCAGTTCTTC

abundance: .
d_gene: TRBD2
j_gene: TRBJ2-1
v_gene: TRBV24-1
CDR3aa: CATSDGGGGRNEQFF
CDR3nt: TGTGCCACCAGTGATGGCGGGGGGGGCCGCAATGAGCAGTTCTTC

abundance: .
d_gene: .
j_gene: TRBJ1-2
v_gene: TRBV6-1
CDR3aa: CASSELPGGYTF
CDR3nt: TGTGCCAGCAGTGAGCTTCCGGGGGGCTACACCTTC

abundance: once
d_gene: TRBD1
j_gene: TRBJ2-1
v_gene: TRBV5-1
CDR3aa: CASKEAQGAYNEQFF
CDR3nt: TGCGCCAGCAAAGAGGCACAGGGGGCTTACAATGAGCAGTTCTTC

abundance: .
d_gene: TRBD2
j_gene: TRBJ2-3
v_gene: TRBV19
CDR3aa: CASSRVSGGSTDTQYF
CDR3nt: TGTGCCAGTAGTAGGGTTAGCGGGGGGTCGACAGATACGCAGTATTTT

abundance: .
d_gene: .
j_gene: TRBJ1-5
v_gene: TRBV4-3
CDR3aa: CASSQDYEQDYQPQHF
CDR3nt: TGCGCCAGCAGCCAAGATTATGAGCAGGACTATCAGCCCCAGCATTTT

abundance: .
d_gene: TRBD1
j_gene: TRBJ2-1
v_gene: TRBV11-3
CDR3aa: CASSLEGQGPTGSYNEQFF
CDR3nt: TGTGCCAGCAGCTTAGAGGGACAGGGCCCTACTGGCTCCTACAATGAGCAGTTCTTC

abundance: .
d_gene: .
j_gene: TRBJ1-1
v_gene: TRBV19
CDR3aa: CASSVTGNTEAFF
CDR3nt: TGTGCCAGTAGTGTAACAGGGAACACTGAAGCTTTCTTT

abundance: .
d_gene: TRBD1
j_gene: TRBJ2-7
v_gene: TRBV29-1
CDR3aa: CSVTAGGLYEQYF
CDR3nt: TGCAGCGTTACGGCAGGGGGCTTGTACGAGCAGTACTTC

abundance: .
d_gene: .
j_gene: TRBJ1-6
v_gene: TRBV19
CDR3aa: CASRVVGAYNSPLHF
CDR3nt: TGTGCCAGTAGAGTGGTAGGGGCCTATAATTCACCCCTCCACTTT

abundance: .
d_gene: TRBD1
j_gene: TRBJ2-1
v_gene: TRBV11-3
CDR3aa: CASSLNRGGEQFF
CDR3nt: TGTGCCAGCAGCTTAAACAGGGGCGGTGAGCAGTTCTTC

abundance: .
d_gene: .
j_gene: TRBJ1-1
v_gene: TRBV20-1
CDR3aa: CSASTKKPPVRGDTEAFF
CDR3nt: TGCAGTGCTAGTACTAAGAAACCTCCCGTCAGGGGTGATACTGAAGCTTTCTTT

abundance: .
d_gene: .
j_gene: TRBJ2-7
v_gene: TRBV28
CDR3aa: CASSLRRPEIYEQYF
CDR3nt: TGTGCCAGCAGTTTAAGGAGGCCCGAGATCTACGAGCAGTACTTC

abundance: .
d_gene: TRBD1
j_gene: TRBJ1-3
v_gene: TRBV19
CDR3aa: CASSITGTDSGNTIYF
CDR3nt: TGTGCCAGTAGTATCACCGGGACAGACTCTGGAAACACCATATATTTT

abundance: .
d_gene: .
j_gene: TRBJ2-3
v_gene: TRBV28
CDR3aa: CASSLWAGVSTDTQYF
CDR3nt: TGTGCCAGCAGTTTATGGGCAGGGGTTAGCACAGATACGCAGTATTTT

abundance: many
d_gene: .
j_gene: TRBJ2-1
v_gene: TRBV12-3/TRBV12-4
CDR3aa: CASSLTVRQFF
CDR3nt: TGTGCCAGCAGTTTAACGGTCCGTCAGTTCTTC

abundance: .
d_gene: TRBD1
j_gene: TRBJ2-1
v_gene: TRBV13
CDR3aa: CASSPVPGQVSSYNEQFF
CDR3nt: TGTGCCAGCAGCCCCGTCCCGGGACAGGTCAGCTCCTACAATGAGCAGTTCTTC

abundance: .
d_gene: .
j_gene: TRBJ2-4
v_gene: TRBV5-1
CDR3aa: CASSFGGIAKNIQYF
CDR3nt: TGCGCCAGCAGCTTCGGAGGGATAGCCAAAAACATTCAGTACTTC

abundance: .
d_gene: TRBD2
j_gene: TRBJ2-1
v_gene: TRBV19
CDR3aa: CASSLRGGQYNEQFF
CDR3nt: TGTGCCAGTAGCCTTCGGGGGGGCCAGTACAATGAGCAGTTCTTC

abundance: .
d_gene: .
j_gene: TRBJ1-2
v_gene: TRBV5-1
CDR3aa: CASSLNSGTDYGYTF
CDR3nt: TGCGCCAGCAGCCTTAACTCCGGGACTGACTATGGCTACACCTTC

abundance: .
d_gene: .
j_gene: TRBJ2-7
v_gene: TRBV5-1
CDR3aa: CASSLASGSYEQYF
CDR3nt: TGCGCCAGCAGCTTGGCGTCAGGTTCCTACGAGCAGTACTTC

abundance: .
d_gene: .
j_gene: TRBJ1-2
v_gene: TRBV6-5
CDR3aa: CASSYIPEFYGYTF
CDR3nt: TGTGCCAGCAGTTACATTCCGGAGTTCTATGGCTACACCTTC

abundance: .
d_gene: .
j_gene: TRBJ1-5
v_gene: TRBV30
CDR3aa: CAWSSWGLDQPQHF
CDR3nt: TGTGCCTGGAGTTCCTGGGGGCTGGATCAGCCCCAGCATTTT

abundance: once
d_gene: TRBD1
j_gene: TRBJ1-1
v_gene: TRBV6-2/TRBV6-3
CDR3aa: CASSRTILTGERLRYTEAFF
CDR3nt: TGTGCCAGCAGCAGAACAATTTTAACAGGGGAAAGGTTACGGTACACTGAAGCTTTCTTT

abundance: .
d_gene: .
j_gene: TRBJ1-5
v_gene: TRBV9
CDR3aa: CASSVDPGPGQPQHF
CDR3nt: TGTGCCAGCAGCGTAGATCCGGGTCCGGGTCAGCCCCAGCATTTT

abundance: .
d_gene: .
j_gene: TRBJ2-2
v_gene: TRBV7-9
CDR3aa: CASIWTPDTGELFF
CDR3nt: TGTGCCAGCATTTGGACTCCGGACACCGGGGAGCTGTTTTTT

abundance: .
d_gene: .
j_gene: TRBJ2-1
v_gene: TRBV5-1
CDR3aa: CASSLGQGSSYNEQFF
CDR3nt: TGCGCCAGCAGCTTGGGGCAGGGGAGCTCCTACAATGAGCAGTTCTTC

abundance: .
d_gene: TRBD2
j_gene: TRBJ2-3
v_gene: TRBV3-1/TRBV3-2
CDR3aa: CASSQRSSGGNTQYF
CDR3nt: TGTGCCAGCAGCCAGCGTTCTAGCGGGGGAAATACGCAGTATTTT

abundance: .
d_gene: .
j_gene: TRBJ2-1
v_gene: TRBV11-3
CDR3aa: CASSSSGRTYNEQFF
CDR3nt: TGTGCCAGCAGCTCGTCAGGGAGGACCTACAATGAGCAGTTCTTC

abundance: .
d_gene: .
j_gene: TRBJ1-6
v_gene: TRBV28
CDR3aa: CASSLTYEGPLHF
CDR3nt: TGTGCCAGCAGTTTAACCTATGAGGGTCCCCTCCACTTT

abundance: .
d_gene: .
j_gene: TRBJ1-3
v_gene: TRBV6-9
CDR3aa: CASSLWAGGSGNTIYF
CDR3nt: TGTGCCAGCAGTCTATGGGCCGGGGGGTCTGGAAACACCATATATTTT

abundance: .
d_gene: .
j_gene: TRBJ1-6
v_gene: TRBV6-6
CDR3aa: CASSQTANNSPLHF
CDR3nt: TGTGCCAGCAGTCAGACAGCAAATAATTCACCCCTCCACTTT

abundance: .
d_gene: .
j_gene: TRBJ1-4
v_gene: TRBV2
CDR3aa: CASRGSGTNEKLFF
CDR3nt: TGTGCCAGCCGGGGGTCGGGTACTAATGAAAAACTGTTTTTT

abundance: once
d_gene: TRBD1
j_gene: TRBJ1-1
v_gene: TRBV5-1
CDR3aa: CASSPSTGTNTEAFF
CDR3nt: TGCGCCAGCAGCCCCTCGACAGGGACCAACACTGAAGCTTTCTTT

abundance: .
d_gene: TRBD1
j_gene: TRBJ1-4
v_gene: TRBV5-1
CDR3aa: CASSILPGQEGEKLFF
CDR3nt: TGCGCCAGCAGCATACTTCCGGGACAGGAGGGTGAAAAACTGTTTTTT

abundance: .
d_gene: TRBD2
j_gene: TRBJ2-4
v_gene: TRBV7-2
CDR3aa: CASSPRTSGGWNIQYF
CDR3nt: TGTGCCAGCAGCCCCAGGACTAGCGGGGGATGGAACATTCAGTACTTC

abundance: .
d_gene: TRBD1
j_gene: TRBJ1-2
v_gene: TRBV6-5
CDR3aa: CASSTGGAGGYGYTF
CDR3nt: TGTGCCAGCAGTACAGGGGGCGCGGGAGGCTATGGCTACACCTTC

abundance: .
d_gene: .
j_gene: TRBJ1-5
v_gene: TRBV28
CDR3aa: CASLGGNQPQHF
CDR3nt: TGTGCCAGCCTGGGAGGCAATCAGCCCCAGCATTTT